This T cell receptor beta chain is from a study of T cells in Graves' hyperthyroidism and ophthalmopathy. Germline-derived CDR1 and CDR2 are LGHDT and YNNKEL (reference sequence). The CDR3 spans 11 residues. There were TCR beta CDR3 regions amplified from RNA transcripts. The HTBI primer set was used in a first-round RT-PCR of the TCR CDR3. TCRdb ran MiXCR on the multiplex PCR reads and lists one entry per CDR3 protein. The sample lists about 270,000 distinct CDR3 sequences, about 25% seen once, with approximately 30% in the top ten. Findings and limits, study-wide: The model predicted ophthalmopathy a median approximately 6 months before onset.

This clonotype showed up just a few times. The antigen remains unidentified. A read error may be the cause here, since a much bigger clone is one base away. This TCR derives from a middle-aged man with Graves' hyperthyroidism that later progressed to Graves' ophthalmopathy. Input material: blood. The J gene is TRBJ1-1, the V gene TRBV3-1; D unresolved. CDR3 amino acids: CVSSRGPIAFF. The CDR3 nucleotides are TGTGTCAGCAGCCGGGGTCCAATTGCTTTCTTT.